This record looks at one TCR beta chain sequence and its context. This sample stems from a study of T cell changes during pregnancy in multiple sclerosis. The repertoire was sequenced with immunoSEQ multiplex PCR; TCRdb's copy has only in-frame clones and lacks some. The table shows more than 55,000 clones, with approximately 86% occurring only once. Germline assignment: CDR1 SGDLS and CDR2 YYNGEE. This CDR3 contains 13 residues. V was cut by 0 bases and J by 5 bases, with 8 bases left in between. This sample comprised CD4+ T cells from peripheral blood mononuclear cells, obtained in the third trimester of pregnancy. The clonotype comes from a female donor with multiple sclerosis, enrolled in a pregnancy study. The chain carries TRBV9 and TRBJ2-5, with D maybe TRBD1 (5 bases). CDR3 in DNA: TGTGCCAGCAGCGTAGCGGCAGGGGAGACCCAGTACTTC. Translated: CASSVAAGETQYF.